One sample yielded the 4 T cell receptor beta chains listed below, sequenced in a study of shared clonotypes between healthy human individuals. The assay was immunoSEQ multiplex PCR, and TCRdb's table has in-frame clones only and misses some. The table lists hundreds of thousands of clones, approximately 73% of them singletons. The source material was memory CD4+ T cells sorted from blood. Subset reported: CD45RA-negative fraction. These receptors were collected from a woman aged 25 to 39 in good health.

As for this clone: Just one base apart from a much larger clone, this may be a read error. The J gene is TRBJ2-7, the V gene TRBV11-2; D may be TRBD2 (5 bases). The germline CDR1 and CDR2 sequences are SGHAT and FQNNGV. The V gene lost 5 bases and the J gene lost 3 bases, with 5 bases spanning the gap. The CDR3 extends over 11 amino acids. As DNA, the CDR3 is TGTGCCAGCAGCCGGGACTACGAGCAGTACTTC. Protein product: CASSRDYEQYF.

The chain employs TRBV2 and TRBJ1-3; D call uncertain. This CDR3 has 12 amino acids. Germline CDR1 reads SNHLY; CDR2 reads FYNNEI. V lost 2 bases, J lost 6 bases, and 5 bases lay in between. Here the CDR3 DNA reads TGTGCCAGCAGTGAAAACGAAAACACCATATATTTT. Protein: CASSENENTIYF.

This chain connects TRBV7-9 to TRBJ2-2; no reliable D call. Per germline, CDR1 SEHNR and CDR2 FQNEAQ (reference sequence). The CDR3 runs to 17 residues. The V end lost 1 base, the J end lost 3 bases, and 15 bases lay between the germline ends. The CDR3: CASSLGVGRKDTGELFF. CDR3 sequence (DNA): TGTGCCAGCAGCTTAGGAGTCGGCAGGAAGGACACCGGGGAGCTGTTTTTT.

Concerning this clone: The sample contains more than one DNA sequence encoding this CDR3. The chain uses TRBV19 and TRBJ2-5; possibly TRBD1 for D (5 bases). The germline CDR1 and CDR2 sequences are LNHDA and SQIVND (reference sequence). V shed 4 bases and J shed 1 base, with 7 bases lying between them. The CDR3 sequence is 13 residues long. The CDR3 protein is CASSTRVQETQYF. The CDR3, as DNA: TGTGCCAGTAGTACCAGGGTCCAAGAGACCCAGTACTTC.